This entry lists 21 T cell receptor beta chains sequenced from one sample in a study of T cell changes during pregnancy in multiple sclerosis. The repertoire was sequenced with immunoSEQ multiplex PCR; TCRdb's copy has only in-frame clones and lacks some. The sample includes tens of thousands of clones, roughly 90% of them seen just once. This specimen was peripheral blood, taken in the first trimester of pregnancy. The source of these receptors is a female donor with multiple sclerosis, enrolled in a pregnancy study.

The chain joins TRBV27 to TRBJ1-5; TRBD1 matches 8 bases. V shed 5 bases and J 4 bases; nucleotides not matched to a gene: 7. The CDR3 has 15 residues. CDR1 and CDR2 from the germline V gene are MNHEY and SMNVEV (reference sequence). DNA of the CDR3: TGTGCCAGCAGTCTAGGACAGGGCCCTAATCAGCCCCAGCATTTT. Protein sequence: CASSLGQGPNQPQHF.

J is TRBJ1-2 and V is TRBV28; D is unresolved. Germline V gene sequence: CDR1 MDHEN, CDR2 SYDVKM. The CDR3 is 13 amino acids. The V end lost 4 bases, the J end lost 5 bases, and 11 bases lay between the germline ends. CDR3 sequence (DNA): TGTGCCAGCAGTTCTCTCACAGTGTATGGCTACACCTTC. It translates to CASSSLTVYGYTF.

V gene TRBV9 combines with J gene TRBJ2-1; D possibly corresponds to TRBD2 (7 bases). CDR1 is SGDLS, CDR2 YYNGEE, per germline. The CDR3 covers 13 residues. The V and J ends lost 4 bases and 6 bases respectively, with 11 bases between them. In nucleotides, the CDR3 is TGTGCCAGCAGCAGGGGGGGCGGCAATGAGCAGTTCTTC. It translates to CASSRGGGNEQFF.

This chain links TRBV30 with TRBJ1-1; maybe TRBD1 (6 bases). V was clipped by 3 bases and J by 5 bases, with 16 bases between them. The CDR3 is 14 residues long. The germline gives CDR1 GTSNPN, CDR2 SVGIG (reference sequence). CDR3 protein: CAWRQGLRGTEAFF. CDR3 nucleotide sequence: TGTGCCTGGAGACAGGGCTTGAGAGGAACTGAAGCTTTCTTT.

This clone turned up a few times. The gene calls are TRBV19 and TRBJ1-2; D gene unclear. V lost 4 bases, J lost 0 bases, and 9 bases lay in between. This CDR3 is 14 amino acids long. Germline CDR1 is LNHDA and CDR2 is SQIVND (reference sequence). For the CDR3, the DNA is TGTGCCAGTAGTAGACAACAGTCTAACTATGGCTACACCTTC. It specifies CASSRQQSNYGYTF.

This sequence joins TRBV19 and TRBJ2-7; 8 bases line up with TRBD1. This CDR3 has 14 residues. Trimming removed 5 bases from V and 0 bases from J; junction bases left unmatched: 3. The germline V gene has CDR1 LNHDA and CDR2 SQIVND (reference sequence). Here the CDR3 DNA reads TGTGCCAGTAGTCACGGGACAGGCTCCTACGAGCAGTACTTC. Translation gives CASSHGTGSYEQYF.

The V and J genes are TRBV6-5 and TRBJ2-3; D not resolved. CDR3 length: 12 amino acids. Germline loops: CDR1 MNHEY, CDR2 SVGAGI. Deletions cut 2 bases from V and 5 bases from J, with 5 bases between. CDR3 region: CASSYPGDTQYF. The CDR3 DNA sequence: TGTGCCAGCAGTTACCCGGGAGATACGCAGTATTTT.

The V gene is TRBV4-1, the J gene TRBJ1-2; TRBD1 is a possible D gene (5 bases). This CDR3 region has 17 residues. The V gene lost 0 bases and the J gene lost 1 base, with 15 bases spanning the gap. Germline CDR1 reads MGHRA; CDR2 reads YSYEKL. The CDR3 coding sequence is TGCGCCAGCAGCCAAGACCGCGGGACCGCGCTTAACTATGGCTACACCTTC. The encoded protein is CASSQDRGTALNYGYTF.

With respect to this clone: This same CDR3 is encoded by further DNA sequences in the sample. J is TRBJ1-1 and V is TRBV27, with 7 nucleotides matching TRBD1. This CDR3 is built from 14 residues. V lost 6 bases, J lost 0 bases, and 4 bases stayed unmatched. From germline, CDR1 is MNHEY and CDR2 SMNVEV (reference sequence). For the CDR3, the DNA is TGTGCCAGCAGAATAGGGGGCGTGAACACTGAAGCTTTCTTT. This encodes CASRIGGVNTEAFF.

The CDR3: CASSENYRVPSTGELFF. The CDR3 nucleotides are TGTGCCAGCAGTGAAAATTACCGGGTCCCGTCCACCGGGGAGCTGTTTTTT. This chain connects TRBV6-1 to TRBJ2-2, with D hard to call. The CDR3 length is 17 residues. V lost 2 bases to trimming and J lost 4 bases, with 17 bases between them. From germline, CDR1 is MNHNS and CDR2 SASEGT.

This clone was seen a single time. The chain uses TRBV4-1 and TRBJ2-1; 16 nucleotides line up with TRBD2. Germline-derived CDR1 and CDR2 are MGHRA and YSYEKL. The V gene end was trimmed by 3 bases and the J gene end by 5 bases; junction bases not matched to a gene: 4. CDR3 size: 17 residues. The CDR3, as DNA: TGCGCCAGCAGCCAGGGACTAGCGGGAGGGGTGAACAATGAGCAGTTCTTC. It specifies CASSQGLAGGVNNEQFF.

Comment on this clone: In the same sample, other DNA sequences code for this CDR3. The genes are TRBV30 and TRBJ1-5, with TRBD1 as a possible D gene (5 bases). V lost 4 bases and J lost 1, with 8 bases in between. There are 13 residues in the CDR3. CDR1 GTSNPN and CDR2 SVGIG come from the germline V gene (reference sequence). CDR3 nucleotides: TGTGCCTGGACGGGGGGAAGCAATCAGCCCCAGCATTTT. The encoded protein is CAWTGGSNQPQHF.

The chain employs TRBV5-6 and TRBJ1-2, with 9 bases that match TRBD1. Germline V gene data show CDR1 as SGHDT and CDR2 as YYEEEE. This CDR3 contains 15 residues. Trimming removed 4 bases from V and 4 bases from J; junction bases left unmatched: 8. The DNA for the CDR3 is TGTGCCAGCAGCCCCGACAGGGGGAGTAGCTATGGCTACACCTTC. Encoded protein: CASSPDRGSSYGYTF.

The V call is TRBV11-2, the J call TRBJ1-2; D uncertain. Trimming cost V 0 bases and J 7 bases, with 9 bases left between them. Germline-derived CDR1 and CDR2 are SGHAT and FQNNGV. The CDR3 has 13 residues. CDR3 loop: CASSLDPGVGYTF. The CDR3 DNA reads as TGTGCCAGCAGCTTAGACCCTGGAGTTGGCTACACCTTC.

The chain is built from TRBV10-3 and TRBJ2-1; TRBD2 agrees at 9 bases. The junction had 6 bases not matched to a gene; V was cut back by 11 bases and J by 4 bases. The CDR3 has 13 amino acids. CDR1 is ENHRY, CDR2 SYGVKD, per germline. This CDR3 reads CALRTSGYNEQFF. As DNA, the CDR3 is TGTGCCCTCCGTACTAGCGGGTACAATGAGCAGTTCTTC.

The chain joins TRBV20-1 to TRBJ1-1, with unresolved D. V was pared by 4 bases and J by 8 bases, with 5 bases between. CDR1 DFQATT and CDR2 SNEGSKA come from the germline V gene (reference sequence). The CDR3 is made up of 9 amino acids. This chain's CDR3 is CSANREAFF. CDR3 nucleotides: TGCAGTGCTAACAGAGAAGCTTTCTTT.

This chain's CDR3 is CASSYQLTGGQPQHF. The CDR3 bases are TGCGCCAGCAGCTATCAGCTGACAGGTGGCCAGCCCCAGCATTTT. The chain employs TRBV4-1 and TRBJ1-5; D perhaps matches TRBD1 (6 bases). The ends were cut back, 5 bases at V and 7 bases at J, with 18 bases in the middle. The CDR3 is made up of 15 amino acids. Germline V CDR1 and CDR2: MGHRA, YSYEKL.

The gene calls are TRBV18 and TRBJ1-5; 9 nucleotides line up with TRBD1. The CDR3 length is 15 residues. The ends lost 6 bases at V and 2 bases at J; junction bases unmatched: 5. Germline CDR1 and CDR2: KGHSH and LQKENI. The CDR3 spells CASSPTGGGNQPQHF. DNA for the CDR3: TGTGCCAGCTCCCCCACAGGGGGCGGCAATCAGCCCCAGCATTTT.

This chain links TRBV9 with TRBJ1-1, with a possible D match to TRBD1 (6 bases). Trimming took 3 bases from V and 1 from J, leaving 13 bases between them. The CDR3 is made up of 15 amino acids. CDR1 SGDLS and CDR2 YYNGEE come from the germline V gene. The CDR3 nucleotides read TGTGCCAGCAGCGACTCGACAGGCCAGAACACTGAAGCTTTCTTT. Amino acid sequence: CASSDSTGQNTEAFF.

CDR3 in DNA: TGTGCCAGCAGCTTAGGGCAGGGGGCCGGCTACGAGCAGTACTTC. Protein sequence: CASSLGQGAGYEQYF. The chain couples TRBV7-2 to TRBJ2-7; 8 bases line up with TRBD1. CDR1 and CDR2 (germline): SGHTA, FQGNSA. Unmatched junction bases numbered 5, after V lost 1 base and J lost 3 bases. This CDR3 comprises 15 residues.

The gene calls are TRBV4-1 and TRBJ2-7, with D unclear. The CDR3 runs to 17 residues. The germline V gene encodes CDR1 MGHRA and CDR2 YSYEKL. The V and J ends lost 0 bases and 4 bases respectively, with 19 bases between them. CDR3 in amino acids: CASSQEVVAAQPYEQYF. The DNA for the CDR3 is TGCGCCAGCAGCCAAGAGGTGGTGGCGGCTCAACCTTACGAGCAGTACTTC.